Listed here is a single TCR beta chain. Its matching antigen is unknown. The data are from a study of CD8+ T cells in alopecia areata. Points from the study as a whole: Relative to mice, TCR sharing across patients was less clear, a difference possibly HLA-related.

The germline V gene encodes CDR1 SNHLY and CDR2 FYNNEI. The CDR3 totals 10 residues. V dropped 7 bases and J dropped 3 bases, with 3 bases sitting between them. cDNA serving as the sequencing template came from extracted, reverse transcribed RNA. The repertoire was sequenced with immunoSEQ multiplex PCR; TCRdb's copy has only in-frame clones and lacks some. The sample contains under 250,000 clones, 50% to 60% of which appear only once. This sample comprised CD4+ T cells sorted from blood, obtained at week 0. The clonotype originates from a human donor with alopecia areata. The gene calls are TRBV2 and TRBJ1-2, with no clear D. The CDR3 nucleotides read TGTGCCAGCACCTACTATGGCTACACCTTC. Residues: CASTYYGYTF.